This T cell receptor beta chain was found in a study of T cell responses to AZD1222 COVID-19 vaccine (dated by TCRdb to the early 2020s). Turning to the overall study: A total of 233 trial participants underwent TCR sequencing, of whom about 200 received two doses of AZD1222 and some 26 received two doses of the MenACWY control vaccine. Enrollment into the trials was organized by age into subgroups of 18-55, 56-69 and 70-plus years, and those subgroups contained about 150, 27 and 61 TCR-sequenced participants, respectively. On the study overall, not on this receptor specifically: Reportedly, close to half of the unique spike-specific TCRs recognized epitopes lying outside the regions that are mutated in the B.1.351 and B.1.1.7 variants. Participants were mostly white British, with more females than males. The authors suggested clonal diversity may have been underestimated. No day 14 peak-response samples were available, so repertoires were characterized only after the peak T cell response. The vaccine-associated CD4 TCRs covered the entire spike protein, and the dominant responses fell in regions 160-218 and 743-854. After two AZD1222 doses, both the breadth and the depth of spike-specific TCRs were significantly higher than at day 0 and than in MenACWY recipients. In the small 56-69-year group, the increase in depth fell short of significance, most likely because of low power. Conclusions about previously exposed vaccinees are limited because only six or seven AZD1222 recipients were SARS-CoV-2 seropositive at baseline.

This clone was picked up one time. It lacks a known antigen. Nothing much larger sits one base from this clone, and base qualities are not available. The CDR3 regions of human TCRbeta chains were subjected to immunosequencing. As for the original processing: Repertoire TCRs were matched against a reference library of SARS-CoV-2-specific TCRs generated with the MIRA antigen-specificity platform. Breadth meant the fraction of unique TCRs that were SARS-CoV-2-associated, whereas depth meant the fraction of total T cells that were SARS-CoV-2-associated. Using the MIRA data, each spike-specific TCR was assigned both to the spike region to which the TCR was reactive and to a CD4 or CD8 class. Log10-transformed breadth and depth values were compared by one-way ANOVA with Sidak's multiple comparisons tests. TCRdb stores this immuneACCESS table with in-frame sequences only. Part of the clones is absent; in the studies checked, under half of the shortfall reflects unresolved V genes, and no reason is known for the rest. D and trimming come from the DNA, and the V and J calls and clone size come from that table. The table for this sample lists 110,000 to 150,000 clones; about nine tenths of them were counted only once. The ten most abundant clones make up just under 2% of the sample.

From the cysteine up to the phenylalanine, the CDR3 has a length of 11 residues. Of all the DNA, just the CDR3 is kept, 33 bases in frame from base 1. The germline V gene (reference sequence) sets CDR1 to SGHKS and CDR2 to YYEKEE. V lost 2 bases and J lost 6 bases; the stretch between them is 5 bases long. Explained via the paper, the time point label denotes: about 28 days (+/-7) after the second vaccine dose. AZD1222 recipients with second doses at about 4 weeks or about 12 weeks were pooled, because spike-specific TCR depth and breadth did not differ between schedules. Vaccinee samples came from UK trials COV001 and COV002, including a single-blind randomized controlled phase 2/3 trial of AZD1222 (ChAdOx1 nCoV-19) in healthy adults. For TCRbeta chain sequencing, PBMC samples were collected from trial participants at day 0 and at day 28 after the second dose.

The receptor chain draws on TRBV5-5 and TRBJ1-2, with the D gene call left open. This receptor was identified in an adult who received the AZD1222 COVID-19 vaccine. Source: peripheral blood, taken 28 days after the second AZD1222 dose. The CDR3 has the sequence CASSFRDGYTF. The DNA reads as follows: TGTGCCAGCAGCTTCCGGGATGGCTACACCTTC. Reference TRBV5-5 and TRBJ1-2 genes cover what lies past the CDR3, so the full variable domain is DAGVTQSPTHLIKTRGQQVTLRCSPISGHKSVSWYQQVLGQGPQFIFQYYEKEERGRGNFPDRFSARQFPNYSSELNVNALLLGDSALYLCASSFRDGYTFGSGTRLTVV.